This TCR beta chain was observed in a study of shared clonotypes between healthy human individuals. A remark on this clone: Antigen specificity is unknown.

Study-wide results and caveats: Around 5% was the fraction of naive CD4 clonotypes found shared across four donors. The low donor count limited represented genetic and exposure-history diversity. Despite large depth, sorted-subset datasets appeared incompletely sequenced.

Evenly divided among several immunoSEQ plates was the genomic DNA of each subset. The method was immunoSEQ multiplex PCR; TCRdb's version includes in-frame clones alone and lacks a portion of them. Of about 1,900,000 clones in the sample, about 95% were seen once. This CDR3 has 16 amino acids. Looked up from germline, CDR1 is SGHRS and CDR2 is YFSETQ. The V gene end was trimmed by 3 bases and the J gene end by 0 bases; junction bases not matched to a gene: 6. Only CD45RO-negative cells positively selected for CCR7 counted as naive CD8 cells, so terminally differentiated effector memory CD45RA+ cells were excluded.

The chain joins TRBV5-1 to TRBJ2-7; 10 bases agree with TRBD2. Input material: naive CD8+ T cells sorted from blood. This clonotype was obtained from a young man in good health. CDR3 DNA: TGCGCCAGCAGCTGGGAAACTAGCGGGACCTCCTACGAGCAGTACTTC. Its translation is CASSWETSGTSYEQYF.